These 9 T cell receptor beta chains were all obtained from the same sample, sequenced in a study of breast tumors, draining lymph nodes, adjacent tissues. A single record per CDR3 protein comes from TCRdb applying MiXCR to the multiplex PCR reads. The sample lists about 230,000 distinct CDR3 sequences, less than 40% seen once, with 1.4% in the top ten. Axillary draining lymph nodes of breast cancer patients supplied the node samples. Sequencing was performed on axillary lymph node tissue. The source of these receptors is a female donor with breast cancer. Some clones in this sample may be carry-over from other donors' samples.

At least ten counts were recorded for this clonotype. The chain is built from TRBV12-3 or TRBV12-4 and TRBJ2-7; D uncertain. The CDR3 consists of 15 residues. The V end was cut by 4 bases, the J end by 3 bases, with 16 bases between. The CDR3 reads CASSSARALYYEQYF. CDR3 nucleotide sequence: TGTGCCAGCAGTTCGGCCCGGGCCCTCTACTACGAGCAGTACTTC.

The chain is built from TRBV7-9 and TRBJ2-3; TRBD2 matches 10 bases. The CDR3 runs 16 residues. V was pared by 1 base and J by 2 bases, with 3 bases of the junction left unmatched. Germline loops: CDR1 SEHNR, CDR2 FQNEAQ (reference sequence). Written as DNA, the CDR3 is TGTGCCAGCAGCTTAGGGCTAGCGGGGGACACAGATACGCAGTATTTT. Protein: CASSLGLAGDTDTQYF. Full variable domain (rest looked up from reference TRBV7-9 and TRBJ2-3): DTGVSQNPRHKITKRGQNVTFRCDPISEHNRLYWYRQTLGQGPEFLTYFQNEAQLEKSRLLSDRFSAERPKGSFSTLEIQRTEQGDSAMYLCASSLGLAGDTDTQYFGPGTRLTVL.

This clonotype was observed at least ten times. The chain employs TRBV24-1 and TRBJ2-3; possible D gene TRBD1, 6 bases. Trimming cost V 4 bases and J 2 bases, with 9 bases left between them. This CDR3 is built from 14 residues. Germline lookup yields CDR1 KGHDR and CDR2 SFDVKD. CDR3 nucleotide sequence: TGTGCCACCAGTGAGTGGGACAACACAGATACGCAGTATTTT. Amino acids: CATSEWDNTDTQYF.

This clonotype was observed at least ten times. The rearrangement joins TRBV5-1 to TRBJ2-2; 7 nucleotides agree with TRBD2. The J segment lost 5 bases and the V segment lost 2 bases, leaving 6 bases of the junction unmatched. From germline, CDR1 is SGHRS and CDR2 YFSETQ. The CDR3 consists of 15 residues. CDR3 loop: CASSFELAFTGELFF. In nucleotides, the CDR3 is TGCGCCAGCAGCTTCGAACTAGCGTTTACCGGGGAGCTGTTTTTT.

This clonotype was counted at least ten times. The J gene is TRBJ2-3, the V gene TRBV5-1; 9 nucleotides agree with TRBD1. J was trimmed by 3 bases and V by 3 bases; bases with no gene match: 2. Per the germline V gene, CDR1 is SGHRS and CDR2 is YFSETQ. The CDR3 is made up of 14 amino acids. The DNA of the CDR3 is TGCGCCAGCAGCTCCGGGACAGGGACAGATACGCAGTATTTT. This translates into CASSSGTGTDTQYF.

The chain carries TRBV19 and TRBJ1-6, with D possibly being TRBD1 (5 bases). The CDR3 loop spans 16 amino acids. Germline CDR1 and CDR2: LNHDA and SQIVND (reference sequence). The germline V and J ends were trimmed by 4 bases and 6 bases, with 16 bases remaining between them. CDR3 nucleotides: TGTGCCAGTAGTACTCCCGGGACTGTGCCTAATTCACCCCTCCACTTT. Translating it yields CASSTPGTVPNSPLHF.

A note on this clonotype: Since a much larger clone is just one base distant, this may be a read error. The CDR3 DNA reads as TGTGCCAACAGTTACACTCAGGGAACCTACGAGCAGTACTTC. This gives the protein CANSYTQGTYEQYF. The chain couples TRBV6-2 or TRBV6-3 to TRBJ2-7; D might be TRBD1 (5 bases). The CDR3 runs to 14 residues. Germline CDR1 MNHEY, CDR2 SVGEGT.

This clonotype showed up just a few times. Being one base from a much bigger clone, this may be a read error. This chain uses TRBV9 with TRBJ2-5; D is uncertain. CDR1 and CDR2 from the germline V gene are SGDLS and YYNGEE. This CDR3 has 15 residues. CDR3 residues: CASSAENGLGETPYF. DNA for the CDR3: TGTGCCAGCAGCGCAGAGAACGGTCTCGGAGAGACCCCGTACTTC.

V is TRBV7-6 and J is TRBJ1-1; no clear D gene. The CDR3 has 15 residues. V dropped 3 bases and J dropped 2 bases, with 13 bases sitting between them. The germline V gene has CDR1 SGHVS and CDR2 FNYEAQ. The CDR3, as DNA: TGTGCCAGCAGCTTTCGACACAGCTCCAACACTGAAGCTTTCTTT. Protein: CASSFRHSSNTEAFF.